These 28 T cell receptor beta chains originate from one sample sequenced in a study of T-cell memory formation after mild COVID-19. TCRdb processed the 5' RACE reads anew with MiXCR; each CDR3 protein has one entry. Seen here are roughly 610,000 distinct CDR3 sequences, roughly 17% observed once, and the top ten hold roughly 7.8%. The sample consisted of PBMCs or a T cell subset sorted from them (not recorded which). Receptors originate from an adult woman who had mild COVID-19 (a few samples of this study predate the infection). Cell type and time point are not known.

This clonotype was detected only once. The CDR3 here is CASSQESVYGSYYGYTF. CDR3 coding DNA: TGTGCCAGCAGCCAAGAATCCGTCTACGGCAGTTACTATGGCTACACCTTC. The chain has TRBV3-1 and TRBJ1-2; D ambiguous. The germline V and J ends were trimmed by 0 bases and 3 bases, with 17 bases remaining between them. CDR3 length: 17 amino acids. Germline CDR1 is LGHDT and CDR2 is YNNKEL (reference sequence).

The chain carries TRBV11-2 and TRBJ2-3, with a tentative D call TRBD2 (6 bases). V was trimmed by 6 bases and J by 0 bases, leaving 13 bases between them. Germline assignment: CDR1 SGHAT and CDR2 FQNNGV. This CDR3 is 15 amino acids long. The chain's CDR3 is CASRSGVTSTDTQYF. The CDR3 nucleotides are TGTGCCAGCAGATCGGGGGTGACCAGCACAGATACGCAGTATTTT.

A few counts support this clonotype. This chain links TRBV12-3 or TRBV12-4 with TRBJ1-2; D is possibly TRBD1 (5 bases). Trimming removed 7 bases at V and 9 bases at J, with 21 bases between. The CDR3 spans 14 residues. CDR3 sequence reads: CASTPDLQVRSYTF. The CDR3 DNA reads TGTGCCAGCACCCCGGATCTACAGGTTCGGAGCTACACCTTC.

The chain has TRBV4-1 and TRBJ1-1, with D possibly matching TRBD1 (5 bases). Germline V CDR1 and CDR2: MGHRA, YSYEKL. V lost 4 bases to trimming and J lost 8 bases, with 11 bases between them. There are 12 residues in the CDR3. The CDR3 loop reads CASSPGRSEAFF. The DNA of the CDR3 is TGCGCCAGCAGCCCAGGGCGGTCAGAAGCTTTCTTT.

In its sample, this clonotype was seen a few times. The V gene is TRBV30, the J gene TRBJ2-7; 8 bases fit TRBD2. Per the germline V gene, CDR1 is GTSNPN and CDR2 is SVGIG (reference sequence). The V and J ends lost 0 bases and 4 bases, in that order; junction bases with no gene match: 5. The CDR3 totals 14 residues. The CDR3 reads CAWSVRGGRYEQYF. The CDR3 DNA sequence: TGTGCCTGGAGTGTCCGGGGGGGCCGGTACGAGCAGTACTTC.

The V and J genes are TRBV7-9 and TRBJ2-5; D gene unclear. The CDR3 sequence is 13 residues long. With 5 bases removed from V and 5 bases from J, the gap between germline ends came to 12 bases. Per germline, CDR1 SEHNR and CDR2 FQNEAQ (reference sequence). For the CDR3, the DNA is TGTGCCAGCAGCGACCGGAATAGGGAGACCCAGTACTTC. Translated, it gives CASSDRNRETQYF.

The chain is built from TRBV11-3 and TRBJ1-6; a possible D gene is TRBD1 (6 bases). Trimming took off 5 bases at V and 3 bases at J, with 11 bases between the two ends. From germline, CDR1 is SGHNT and CDR2 YENEEA. CDR3 length: 15 amino acids. The CDR3 reads CASSLADSYNSPLHF. DNA for the CDR3: TGTGCCAGCAGCCTCGCGGACAGCTATAATTCACCCCTCCACTTT.

The rearrangement links TRBV2 to TRBJ2-4; 10 bases match TRBD1. Per germline, CDR1 SNHLY and CDR2 FYNNEI. The CDR3 has 13 residues. The ends lost 7 bases at V and 6 bases at J; junction bases unmatched: 3. Here the CDR3 reads CASKGQGVNIQYF. For the CDR3, the DNA is TGTGCCAGCAAAGGACAGGGGGTAAACATTCAGTACTTC. The whole variable domain, remainder taken from reference TRBV2 and TRBJ2-4, is EPEVTQTPSHQVTQMGQEVILRCVPISNHLYFYWYRQILGQKVEFLVSFYNNEISEKSEIFDDQFSVERPDGSNFTLKIRSTKLEDSAMYFCASKGQGVNIQYFGAGTRLSVL.

The V and J genes are TRBV4-2 and TRBJ1-3, with unresolved D. Between the trimmed V and J ends, which lost 1 base and 1 base, there was a span of 17 bases. This CDR3 is built from 18 residues. CDR1 and CDR2 (germline): LGHNA, YNFKEQ. In DNA, the CDR3 is TGTGCCAGCAGCCAAGGAGATTTAAGGGATCGGTCTGGAAACACCATATATTTT. Protein: CASSQGDLRDRSGNTIYF.

This chain connects TRBV4-1 to TRBJ2-3; perhaps TRBD1 as D (7 bases). The V end lost 1 base, the J end lost 2 bases, and 16 bases lay between the germline ends. The CDR3 loop spans 17 amino acids. Germline V gene lookup returns CDR1 MGHRA and CDR2 YSYEKL. CDR3 nucleotide sequence: TGCGCCAGCAGCCAAGTTTCAGCAGGGGGGTACACAGATACGCAGTATTTT. Protein: CASSQVSAGGYTDTQYF.

V is TRBV5-1 and J is TRBJ1-2; D not certain. CDR3 length: 13 residues. V was pared by 4 bases and J by 3 bases, with 10 bases between. CDR1 and CDR2 from the germline V gene are SGHRS and YFSETQ. Written as DNA, the CDR3 is TGCGCCAGCAGCCAAGTCGGGGACTATGGCTACACCTTC. This codes for CASSQVGDYGYTF.

This clonotype was observed a few times. The genes are TRBV14 and TRBJ2-7, with D unresolved. Germline assignment: CDR1 SGHDN and CDR2 FVKESK. V was pared by 0 bases and J by 7 bases, with 10 bases between. CDR3 length: 13 residues. The CDR3 protein is CASSQDMADEQYF. CDR3 nucleotides: TGTGCCAGCAGCCAAGATATGGCAGATGAGCAGTACTTC.

The table lists this clonotype with a few counts. The CDR3 loop is CASSSPTVTGELFF. CDR3 DNA sequence: TGTGCCAGCAGCTCTCCGACAGTTACCGGGGAGCTGTTTTTT. The chain carries TRBV7-9 and TRBJ2-2, with D perhaps matching TRBD1 (5 bases). Between the trimmed V and J ends, which lost 4 bases and 5 bases, there was a span of 11 bases. This CDR3 comprises 14 residues. CDR1 is SEHNR and CDR2 is FQNEAQ in the germline V gene (reference sequence).

J is TRBJ1-5 and V is TRBV7-8; no clear D. This CDR3 spans 15 amino acids. CDR1 SGHVS and CDR2 FQNEAQ come from the germline V gene. V lost 1 base and J lost 2, with 9 bases in between. The CDR3 nucleotides read TGTGCCAGCAGCTTAGGACGGGAGGGCAATCAGCCCCAGCATTTT. It yields the protein CASSLGREGNQPQHF.

V is TRBV7-9 and J is TRBJ2-5; D is undetermined. V lost 3 bases and J 1 base, leaving 12 bases between the germline ends. The CDR3 has 15 residues. Germline loops: CDR1 SEHNR, CDR2 FQNEAQ (reference sequence). CDR3 in DNA: TGTGCCAGCAGCTTTGGACCAGCCCCCCAAGAGACCCAGTACTTC. As protein: CASSFGPAPQETQYF.

The chain employs TRBV2 and TRBJ2-2; the D is unclear. V was pared by 6 bases and J by 3 bases, with 11 bases between. This CDR3 spans 14 amino acids. Germline V gene lookup returns CDR1 SNHLY and CDR2 FYNNEI. Written as DNA, the CDR3 is TGTGCCAGCAGACCGACGGCCCACACCGGGGAGCTGTTTTTT. This encodes CASRPTAHTGELFF.

This chain joins TRBV12-3 or TRBV12-4 and TRBJ1-1, with D possibly matching TRBD1 (5 bases). The CDR3 is 15 residues long. V dropped 9 bases and J dropped 5 bases, with 22 bases sitting between them. CDR3 region: CASKTEEVWGTEAFF. The CDR3 region has the DNA TGTGCCAGTAAGACCGAGGAGGTTTGGGGGACTGAAGCTTTCTTT.

Only a few counts were recorded for this clonotype. The chain combines TRBV10-3 with TRBJ2-5, with 12 positions matching TRBD2. J was trimmed by 3 bases and V by 5 bases; bases with no gene match: 1. Germline V gene lookup returns CDR1 ENHRY and CDR2 SYGVKD. This CDR3 contains 14 residues. The chain's CDR3 is CAISRLAGEETQYF. The CDR3 DNA sequence: TGTGCCATCAGTAGACTAGCGGGAGAAGAGACCCAGTACTTC.

In this sample, this clonotype turned up many times. V is TRBV5-1 and J is TRBJ2-5; D is uncertain. The CDR3 loop spans 16 amino acids. Trimming stripped 0 bases from V and 3 bases from J, with 15 bases between. The germline V gene has CDR1 SGHRS and CDR2 YFSETQ. CDR3 sequence reads: CASSLAVVRTEETQYF. Here the CDR3 DNA reads TGCGCCAGCAGCTTGGCGGTGGTCCGGACGGAAGAGACCCAGTACTTC.

The chain is built from TRBV5-1 and TRBJ1-1; 8 positions match TRBD1. Germline V gives CDR1 SGHRS, CDR2 YFSETQ. This CDR3 has 14 residues. V lost 4 bases, J lost 6 bases, and 8 bases stayed unmatched. CDR3 DNA sequence: TGCGCCAGCAGCCGAGGACAGGGTGGCTCTGAAGCTTTCTTT. Encoded protein: CASSRGQGGSEAFF.

Only a few counts were recorded for this clonotype. This chain connects TRBV5-5 to TRBJ2-7, with 9 bases fitting TRBD1. Germline CDR1 SGHKS, CDR2 YYEKEE (reference sequence). J lost 5 bases, V lost 3 bases, and 0 bases had no gene match. The CDR3 is 12 amino acids. The CDR3 sequence is CASSWTGDEQYF. CDR3 nucleotide sequence: TGTGCCAGCAGCTGGACAGGGGACGAGCAGTACTTC.

This clonotype was seen more than once but under ten times. The CDR3 loop is CASSLTSSLDEQYF. The CDR3, as DNA: TGTGCCAGCAGTTTAACGTCGTCCCTGGACGAGCAGTACTTC. The J gene is TRBJ2-7, the V gene TRBV27; D gene ambiguous. Between the trimmed V and J ends, which lost 2 bases and 5 bases, there was a span of 13 bases. The CDR3 is made up of 14 amino acids. In germline, CDR1 is MNHEY, CDR2 SMNVEV (reference sequence).

The rearrangement joins TRBV11-1 to TRBJ2-5; TRBD2 agrees at 11 bases. Trimming removed 5 bases from V and 2 bases from J; junction bases left unmatched: 7. Germline V gene lookup returns CDR1 SGHAT and CDR2 FQDESV (reference sequence). This CDR3 is 16 amino acids long. For the CDR3, the DNA is TGTGCCAGCAGCCCAGGCGGGACTAGCGGACAAGAGACCCAGTACTTC. Protein product: CASSPGGTSGQETQYF.

The V call is TRBV5-1, the J call TRBJ1-1; no firm D call. Deletions cut 7 bases from V and 6 bases from J, with 19 bases between. Germline CDR1 reads SGHRS; CDR2 reads YFSETQ. The CDR3 runs to 14 residues. CDR3 loop: CASSQALGSPEAFF. The CDR3 coding sequence is TGCGCCAGCTCCCAGGCCCTCGGGAGCCCTGAAGCTTTCTTT.

The chain couples TRBV3-1 to TRBJ1-5, with D possibly matching TRBD1 (6 bases). The CDR3 runs 14 residues. Per germline, CDR1 LGHDT and CDR2 YNNKEL (reference sequence). The germline V and J ends were trimmed by 3 bases and 2 bases, with 8 bases remaining between them. The CDR3 DNA sequence: TGTGCCAGCAGCCAGACAGGTCGCAATCAGCCCCAGCATTTT. This encodes CASSQTGRNQPQHF.

The chain joins TRBV5-1 to TRBJ2-2; TRBD2 agrees at 10 bases. Germline assignment: CDR1 SGHRS and CDR2 YFSETQ. The CDR3 contains 17 residues. J lost 1 base, V lost 5 bases, and 8 bases had no gene match. CDR3 sequence reads: CASSFGLAVMNTGELFF. The DNA of the CDR3 is TGCGCCAGCAGTTTCGGACTAGCGGTGATGAACACCGGGGAGCTGTTTTTT.

The chain is built from TRBV6-2 or TRBV6-3 and TRBJ2-7; 8 positions match TRBD1. The J segment lost 2 bases and the V segment lost 2 bases, leaving 8 bases of the junction unmatched. This CDR3 is 16 amino acids long. The V gene's germline CDR1 is MNHEY and CDR2 SVGEGT. In DNA, the CDR3 is TGTGCCAGCAGTTACCCCGGGACAGGACAACCCTACGAGCAGTACTTC. Translation gives CASSYPGTGQPYEQYF.

V is TRBV4-1 and J is TRBJ2-5; 9 bases agree with TRBD1. Germline CDR1 MGHRA, CDR2 YSYEKL. Unmatched junction bases numbered 5, after V lost 4 bases and J lost 2 bases. The CDR3 extends over 15 amino acids. The CDR3 nucleotides are TGCGCCAGCAGCCTCAGACAGGGGGATCAAGAGACCCAGTACTTC. It yields the protein CASSLRQGDQETQYF.